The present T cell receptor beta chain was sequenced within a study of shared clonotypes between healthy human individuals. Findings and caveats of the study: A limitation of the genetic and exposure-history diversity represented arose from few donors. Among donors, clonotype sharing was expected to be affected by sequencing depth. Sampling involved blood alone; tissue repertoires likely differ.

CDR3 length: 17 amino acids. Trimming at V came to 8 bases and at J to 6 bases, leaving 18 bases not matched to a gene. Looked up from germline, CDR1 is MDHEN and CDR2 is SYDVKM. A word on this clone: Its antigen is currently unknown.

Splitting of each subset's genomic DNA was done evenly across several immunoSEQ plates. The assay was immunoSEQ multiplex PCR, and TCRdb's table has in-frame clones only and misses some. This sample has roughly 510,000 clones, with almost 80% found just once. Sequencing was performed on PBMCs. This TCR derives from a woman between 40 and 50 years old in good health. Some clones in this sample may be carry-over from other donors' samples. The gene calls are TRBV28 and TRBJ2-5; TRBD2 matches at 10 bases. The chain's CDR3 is CASSTRPQREGLKTQYF. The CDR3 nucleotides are TGTGCCAGCTCAACGAGACCCCAGCGGGAGGGTTTAAAGACCCAGTACTTC.